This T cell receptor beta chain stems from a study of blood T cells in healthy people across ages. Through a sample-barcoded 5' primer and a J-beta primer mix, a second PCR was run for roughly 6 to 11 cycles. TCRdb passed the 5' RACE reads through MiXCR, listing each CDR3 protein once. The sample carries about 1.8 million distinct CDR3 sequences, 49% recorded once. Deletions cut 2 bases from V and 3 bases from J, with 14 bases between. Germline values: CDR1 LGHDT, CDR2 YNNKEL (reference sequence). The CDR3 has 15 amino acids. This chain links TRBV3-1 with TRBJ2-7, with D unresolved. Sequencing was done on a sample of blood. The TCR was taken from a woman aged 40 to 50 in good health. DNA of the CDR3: TGTGCCAGCAGCCAACGGCCCCCAGTGAACTACGAGCAGTACTTC. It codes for CASSQRPPVNYEQYF.